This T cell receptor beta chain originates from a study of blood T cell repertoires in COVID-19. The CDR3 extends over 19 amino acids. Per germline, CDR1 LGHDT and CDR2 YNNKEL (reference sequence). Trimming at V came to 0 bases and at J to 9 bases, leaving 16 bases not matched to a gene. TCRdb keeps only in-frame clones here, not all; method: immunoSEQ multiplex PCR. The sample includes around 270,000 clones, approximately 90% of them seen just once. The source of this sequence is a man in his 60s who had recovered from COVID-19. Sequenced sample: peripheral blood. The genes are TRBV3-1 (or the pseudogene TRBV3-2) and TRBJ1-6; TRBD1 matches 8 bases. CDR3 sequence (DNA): TGTGCCAGCAGCCAAGATCGGGGCAGGGGGCTGATCGGTGGTTCACCCCTCCACTTT. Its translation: CASSQDRGRGLIGGSPLHF.